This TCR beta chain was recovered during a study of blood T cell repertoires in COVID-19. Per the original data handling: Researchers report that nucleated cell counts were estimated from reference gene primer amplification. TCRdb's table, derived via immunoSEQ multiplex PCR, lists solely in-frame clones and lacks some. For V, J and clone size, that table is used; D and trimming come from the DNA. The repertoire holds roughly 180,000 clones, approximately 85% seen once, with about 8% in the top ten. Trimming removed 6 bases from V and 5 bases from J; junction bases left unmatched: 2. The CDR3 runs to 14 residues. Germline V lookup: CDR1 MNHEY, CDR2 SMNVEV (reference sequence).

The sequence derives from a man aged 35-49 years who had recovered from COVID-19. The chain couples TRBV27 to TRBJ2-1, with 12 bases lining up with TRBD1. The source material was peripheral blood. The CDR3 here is CASSWDRGHNEQFF. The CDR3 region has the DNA TGTGCCAGCAGCTGGGACAGGGGGCACAATGAGCAGTTCTTC.